This TCR beta chain was obtained from a study of blood T cell repertoires in COVID-19. This CDR3 region has 14 residues. CDR1 is LNHDA, CDR2 SQIVND, per germline (reference sequence). J lost 1 base, V lost 7 bases, and 3 bases had no gene match. Adults between roughly 18 and 89 years of age took part from 24 US areas. Cohort 3 donors counted as recovered after two negative PCRs, clearance, or resolved symptoms. Method: immunoSEQ multiplex PCR; TCRdb's copy keeps in-frame clones and lacks some. The table records about 290,000 clones, under 90% of them present only once. This receptor was identified in a woman in her thirties or forties who had recovered from COVID-19. This chain connects TRBV19 to TRBJ2-3, with TRBD1 matching 9 bases. Material: PBMCs or T cells enriched from blood (not recorded which). CDR3 sequence: CASTRTGGTDTQYF. The CDR3 DNA reads TGTGCCAGTACCAGGACAGGGGGCACAGATACGCAGTATTTT.